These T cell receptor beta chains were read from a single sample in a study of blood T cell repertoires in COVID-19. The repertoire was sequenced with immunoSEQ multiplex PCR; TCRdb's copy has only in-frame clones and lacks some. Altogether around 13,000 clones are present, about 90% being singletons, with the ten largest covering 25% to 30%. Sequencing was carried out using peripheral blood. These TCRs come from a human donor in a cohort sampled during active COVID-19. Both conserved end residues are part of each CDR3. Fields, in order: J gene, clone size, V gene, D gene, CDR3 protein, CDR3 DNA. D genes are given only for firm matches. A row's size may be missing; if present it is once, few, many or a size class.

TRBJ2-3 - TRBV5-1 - CASSLSGGYTDTQYF TGCGCCAGCAGCTTGTCCGGGGGATACACAGATACGCAGTATTTT
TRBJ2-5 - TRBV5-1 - CASSSGVETQYF TGCGCCAGCAGCTCGGGAGTAGAGACCCAGTACTTC
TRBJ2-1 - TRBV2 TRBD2 CASRNPTSGRGFPYNEQFF TGTGCCAGCAGGAACCCGACTAGCGGGAGAGGGTTCCCCTACAATGAGCAGTTCTTC
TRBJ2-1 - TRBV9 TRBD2 CASSFPLVGRPNEQFF TGTGCCAGCAGCTTCCCCCTAGTCGGGAGGCCCAATGAGCAGTTCTTC
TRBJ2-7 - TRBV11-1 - CASSSNRDHEQYF TGTGCCAGCAGCTCCAACAGGGACCACGAGCAGTACTTC
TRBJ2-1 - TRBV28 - CASIPHEQFF TGTGCCAGCATCCCTCATGAGCAGTTCTTC
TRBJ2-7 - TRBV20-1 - CSAPTYEQYF TGCAGTGCTCCAACCTACGAGCAGTACTTC
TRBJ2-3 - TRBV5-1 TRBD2 CASSLDTSGGATDTQYF TGCGCCAGCAGCTTGGACACTAGCGGGGGGGCCACAGATACGCAGTATTTT
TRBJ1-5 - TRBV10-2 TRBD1 CASNPGGSRRDKPQHF TGCGCCAGCAATCCAGGGGGCTCCCGACGGGACAAGCCCCAGCATTTT
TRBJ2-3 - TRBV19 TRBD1 CASSGTGQGAGTQYF TGTGCCAGTAGTGGTACGGGACAGGGGGCCGGTACGCAGTATTTT
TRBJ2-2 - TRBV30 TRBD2 CAWSASGRAPGELFF TGTGCCTGGAGTGCTAGCGGGAGGGCCCCCGGGGAGCTGTTTTTT
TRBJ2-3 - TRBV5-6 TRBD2 CASSSWTSGDRTDTQYF TGTGCCAGCAGCTCCTGGACTAGCGGGGACCGCACAGATACGCAGTATTTT
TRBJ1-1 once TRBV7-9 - CASSLIMEDTEAFF TGTGCCAGCAGCTTAATAATGGAGGACACTGAAGCTTTCTTT
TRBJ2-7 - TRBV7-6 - CASSLFPSAQRSSYEQYF TGTGCCAGCAGCTTGTTCCCCTCGGCGCAACGGAGCTCCTACGAGCAGTACTTC
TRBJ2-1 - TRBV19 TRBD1 CASRPPGQGWYEQFF TGTGCCAGTAGACCACCGGGACAGGGGTGGTATGAGCAGTTCTTC
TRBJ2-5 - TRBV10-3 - CAVSRGAQGETQYF TGTGCCGTCTCTCGGGGGGCCCAGGGCGAGACCCAGTACTTC
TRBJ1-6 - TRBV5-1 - CASSLRGPEFSPLHF TGCGCCAGCAGCTTGAGGGGCCCCGAATTTTCACCCCTCCACTTT
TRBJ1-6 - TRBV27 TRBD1 CASSPKTPLIDRESPLHF TGTGCCAGCAGTCCCAAGACCCCTTTAATTGACAGGGAATCACCCCTCCACTTT
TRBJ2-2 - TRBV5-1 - CASSREGANTGELFF TGCGCCAGCAGCCGGGAAGGCGCGAACACCGGGGAGCTGTTTTTT
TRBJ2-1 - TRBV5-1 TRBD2 CASSSGGSPNNEQFF TGCGCCAGCAGCTCGGGAGGTAGTCCGAACAATGAGCAGTTCTTC
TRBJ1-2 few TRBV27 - CASSPTGQGFGYTF TGTGCCAGCAGTCCCACAGGGCAGGGTTTCGGCTACACCTTC
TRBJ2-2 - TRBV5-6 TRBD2 CASSLVGLATIRELFF TGTGCCAGCAGCTTGGTGGGACTAGCGACAATACGGGAGCTGTTTTTT
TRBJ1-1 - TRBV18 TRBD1 CASSPLEGALNTEAFF TGTGCCAGCTCACCACTTGAGGGGGCCCTGAACACTGAAGCTTTCTTT